What follows are 3 T cell receptor beta chains derived from one specimen sequenced in a study of cytomegalovirus exposure and HLA in healthy donors. The PCR had 60 Vbeta and 13 Jbeta primers. Sequencing was performed with immunoSEQ multiplex PCR; in TCRdb, only in-frame clones are kept and a portion is missing. The sample lists about 69,000 clones, 74% occurring once. The specimen was PBMCs. These receptors were collected from a woman in her sixties in good health and CMV-seropositive.

The chain uses TRBV5-1 and TRBJ2-6; D is undetermined. Germline V gene sequence: CDR1 SGHRS, CDR2 YFSETQ. Trimming removed 1 base at V and 1 base at J, with 6 bases between. This CDR3 region has 15 residues. DNA of the CDR3: TGCGCCAGCAGCTTGCAGGATTCTGGGGCCAACGTCCTGACTTTC. Its protein product is CASSLQDSGANVLTF.

V gene TRBV6-6 combines with J gene TRBJ1-2, with 7 nucleotides matching TRBD1. This CDR3 contains 11 residues. Germline V CDR1 and CDR2: MNHNY, SVGAGI (reference sequence). V was clipped by 6 bases and J by 8 bases; unmatched bases: 3. The CDR3, as DNA: TGTGCCAGCAGCCAGGGACAGGGCTACACCTTC. Translation gives CASSQGQGYTF.

The J gene is TRBJ1-5, the V gene TRBV6-5, with 10 bases fitting TRBD1. Unmatched junction bases numbered 3, after V lost 2 bases and J lost 5 bases. The CDR3 contains 15 residues. Germline CDR1 is MNHEY and CDR2 is SVGAGI. The CDR3 loop reads CASSYGTGEDQPQHF. The CDR3 nucleotides are TGTGCCAGCAGTTACGGGACAGGGGAGGATCAGCCCCAGCATTTT.